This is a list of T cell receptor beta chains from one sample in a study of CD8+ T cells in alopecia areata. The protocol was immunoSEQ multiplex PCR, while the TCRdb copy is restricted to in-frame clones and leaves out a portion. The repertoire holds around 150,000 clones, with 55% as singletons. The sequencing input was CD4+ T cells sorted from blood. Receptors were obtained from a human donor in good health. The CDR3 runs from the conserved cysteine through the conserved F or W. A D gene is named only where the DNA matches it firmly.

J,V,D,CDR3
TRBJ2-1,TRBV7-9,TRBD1,CASRLSVETGRLFF
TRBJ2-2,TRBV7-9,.,CASSLLWRDAGELFF
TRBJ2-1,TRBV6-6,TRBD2,CASSRESGRYNEQFF
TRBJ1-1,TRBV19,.,CASTGRNTEAFF
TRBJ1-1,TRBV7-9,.,CASSPRLLQGTEAFF
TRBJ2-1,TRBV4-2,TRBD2,CASRDGTSGAGGNEQFF
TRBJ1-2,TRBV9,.,CASSVGQILNYGYTF
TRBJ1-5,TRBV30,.,CAWSVRNNQPQHF
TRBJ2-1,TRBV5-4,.,CASKGWGGTYNEQFF
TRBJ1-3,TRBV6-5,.,CASSYSGRSGNTIYF
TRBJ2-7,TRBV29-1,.,CSVEDGGRSSYEQYF
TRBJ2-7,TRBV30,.,CAWEPSGVLEQYF
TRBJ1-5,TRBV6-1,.,CASSEQGNSNQPQHF
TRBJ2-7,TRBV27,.,CASSQGYEQYF
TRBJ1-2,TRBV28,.,CASSLVPLNYGYTF
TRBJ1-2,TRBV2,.,CASSVSRASGYTF
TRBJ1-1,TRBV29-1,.,CSVRPEEAFF
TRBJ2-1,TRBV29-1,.,CSVGVGAATYNEQFF
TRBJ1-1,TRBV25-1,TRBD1,CASSGGQGLGTEAFF
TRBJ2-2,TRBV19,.,CANSILTGELFF
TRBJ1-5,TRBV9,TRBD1,CASSGASTGPDQPQHF
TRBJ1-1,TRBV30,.,CAWSVRPNTEAFF
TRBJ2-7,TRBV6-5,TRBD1,CASRNSGQGTYEQYF
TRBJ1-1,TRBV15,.,CATSRDLTTAVNTEAFF
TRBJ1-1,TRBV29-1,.,CSVSQGLGTEAFF
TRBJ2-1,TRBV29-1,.,CSTWWGTGEQFF
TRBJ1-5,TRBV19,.,CASRIADSRPNQPQHF
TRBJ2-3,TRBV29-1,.,CSVDNRGWGTQYF
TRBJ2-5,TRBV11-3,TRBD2,CASSPGLAGVETQYF
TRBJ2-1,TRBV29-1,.,CSVDYVNEQFF
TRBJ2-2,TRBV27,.,CASSFEDNTGELFF
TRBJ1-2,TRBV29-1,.,CSAPGGFRGYTF
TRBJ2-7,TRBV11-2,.,CASSLDPGVEQYF
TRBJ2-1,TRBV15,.,CATSRRVGHEQFF
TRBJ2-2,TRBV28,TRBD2,CASSQGLAGVGELFF
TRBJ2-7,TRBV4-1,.,CASSQDVGAHSYEQYF
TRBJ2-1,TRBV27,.,CASSPLRPYNEQFF
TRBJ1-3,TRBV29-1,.,CSVSLGSGNTIYF
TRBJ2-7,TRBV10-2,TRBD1,CASSAYRGQPYEQYF
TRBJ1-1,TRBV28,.,CASSSSRRLNTEAFF
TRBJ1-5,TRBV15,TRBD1,CATSRTGQGYQPQHF
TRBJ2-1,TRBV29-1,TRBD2,CSVAASGTHNEQFF
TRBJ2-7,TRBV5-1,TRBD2,CASSYTLAGVREQYF
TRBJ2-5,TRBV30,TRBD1,CAWGTGGETQYF
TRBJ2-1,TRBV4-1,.,CASSQEVGGSGNEQFF
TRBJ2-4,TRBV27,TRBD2,CATQTSGVAKNIQYF
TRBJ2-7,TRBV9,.,CASSVGNGPYEQYF
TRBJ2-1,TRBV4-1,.,CASSRLYGVTGNEQFF
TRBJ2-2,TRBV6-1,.,CASGVNTGELFF
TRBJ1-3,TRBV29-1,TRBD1,CSVQGDRKAGNTIYF
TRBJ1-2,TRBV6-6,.,CASSTNYGYTF
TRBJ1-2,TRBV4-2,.,CASSPSGSPGVKGGYTF
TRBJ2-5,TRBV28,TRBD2,CASRPAGGPWETQYF
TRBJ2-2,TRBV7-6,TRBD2,CATSSELAGVTGELFF
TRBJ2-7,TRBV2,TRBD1,CASRERTGADEQYF
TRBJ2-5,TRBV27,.,CASSSSLGYQETQYF
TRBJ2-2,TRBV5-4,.,CASSPSGVLNGELFF
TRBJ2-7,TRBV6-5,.,CASSQTGFGVYEQYF
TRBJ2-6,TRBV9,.,CASSAVSGANVLTF